What follows are 14 T cell receptor beta chains derived from one specimen sequenced in a study of OX40 agonist ivuxolimab in advanced cancers. Profiling relied on immunoSEQ multiplex PCR, and the TCRdb table lists in-frame clones only, not all of them. In the table there are 60,000 to 75,000 clones, more than 85% of which are singletons. The specimen comprised CD4+ or CD8+ T cells sorted from blood, sampled in a trial of the OX40 agonist ivuxolimab. The receptors stem from an adult with an advanced solid tumor such as melanoma, head and neck, liver or kidney cancer.

This clone came up a few times. This chain connects TRBV19 to TRBJ1-2; 7 nucleotides align to TRBD1. V lost 3 bases, J lost 10 bases, and 8 bases stayed unmatched. The CDR3 covers 13 residues. CDR1 LNHDA and CDR2 SQIVND come from the germline V gene (reference sequence). The CDR3 DNA reads as TGTGCCAGTAGTATCGAAGACAGGGAGTCCTACACCTTC. The encoded protein is CASSIEDRESYTF. Filled out from reference TRBV19 and TRBJ1-2, the complete variable domain reads DGGITQSPKYLFRKEGQNVTLSCEQNLNHDAMYWYRQDPGQGLRLIYYSQIVNDFQKGDIAEGYSVSREKKESFPLTVTSAQKNPTAFYLCASSIEDRESYTFGSGTRLTVV.

This sequence joins TRBV27 and TRBJ2-6, with 7 bases matching TRBD1. The V gene end was trimmed by 5 bases and the J gene end by 2 bases; junction bases not matched to a gene: 6. This CDR3 has 16 amino acids. From germline, CDR1 is MNHEY and CDR2 SMNVEV (reference sequence). CDR3 coding DNA: TGTGCCAGCAGTCCCTTAGGGGGCCCTGGGGCCAACGTCCTGACTTTC. Translated, it gives CASSPLGGPGANVLTF. Looking up the rest from reference TRBV27 and TRBJ2-6 gives the full variable domain: EAQVTQNPRYLITVTGKKLTVTCSQNMNHEYMSWYRQDPGLGLRQIYYSMNVEVTDKGDVPEGYKVSRKEKRNFPLILESPSPNQTSLYFCASSPLGGPGANVLTFGAGSRLTVL.

This clone was recorded only once. This sequence joins TRBV10-2 and TRBJ2-7, with 10 bases identical to TRBD1. This CDR3 contains 12 residues. The V gene end was trimmed by 11 bases and the J gene end by 4 bases; junction bases not matched to a gene: 5. CDR1 and CDR2 (germline): WSHSY, SAAADI. CDR3 region: CAAWTGGYEQYF. As DNA, the CDR3 is TGCGCCGCCTGGACAGGGGGGTACGAGCAGTACTTC.

This chain links TRBV6-5 with TRBJ2-2; 9 bases agree with TRBD2. The CDR3 is made up of 15 amino acids. With V trimmed by 1 base and J by 4 bases, 1 base remained unmatched. Germline V gene sequence: CDR1 MNHEY, CDR2 SVGAGI. CDR3 nucleotide sequence: TGTGCCAGCAGTTACTTGGGACTAGCCACCGGGGAGCTGTTTTTT. Translating gives CASSYLGLATGELFF.

This clone came up a few times. V gene TRBV6-5 combines with J gene TRBJ1-1, with unresolved D. CDR3 length: 15 residues. The V end lost 0 bases, the J end lost 2 bases, and 10 bases lay between the germline ends. Germline V CDR1 and CDR2: MNHEY, SVGAGI. Written as DNA, the CDR3 is TGTGCCAGCAGTTACTCGATTGCGGGAAACACTGAAGCTTTCTTT. Protein: CASSYSIAGNTEAFF.

As regards this clone: This CDR3 is also generated by other DNA sequences in the sample. The chain recombines TRBV5-1 with TRBJ2-5; 11 bases align to TRBD2. The CDR3 length is 16 residues. V gave up 0 bases and J gave up 2 bases; unmatched junction bases: 3. Germline CDR1 reads SGHRS; CDR2 reads YFSETQ. Written as DNA, the CDR3 is TGCGCCAGCAGCTTGGAACTAGCGGGAGTTCAAGAGACCCAGTACTTC. Translated, it gives CASSLELAGVQETQYF.

The chain combines TRBV7-9 with TRBJ2-7, with D possibly matching TRBD2 (5 bases). This CDR3 has 12 residues. V lost 6 bases to trimming and J lost 5 bases, with 11 bases between them. CDR1 and CDR2 from the germline V gene are SEHNR and FQNEAQ (reference sequence). The CDR3: CASSSPLDEQYF. The DNA of the CDR3 is TGTGCCAGCAGTTCGCCACTAGACGAGCAGTACTTC. The variable domain in full, completed from reference TRBV7-9 and TRBJ2-7, reads DTGVSQNPRHKITKRGQNVTFRCDPISEHNRLYWYRQTLGQGPEFLTYFQNEAQLEKSRLLSDRFSAERPKGSFSTLEIQRTEQGDSAMYLCASSSPLDEQYFGPGTRLTVT.

The V gene is TRBV2, the J gene TRBJ2-5, with D possibly matching TRBD1 (5 bases). Trimming shortened V by 2 bases and J by 1 base, and 14 bases separated the two germline ends. Germline loops: CDR1 SNHLY, CDR2 FYNNEI. The CDR3 is 16 amino acids. The CDR3 coding sequence is TGTGCCAGCAGTGAACAAGGCAGGGTTAGCCAAGAGACCCAGTACTTC. The encoded protein is CASSEQGRVSQETQYF.

The genes are TRBV7-9 and TRBJ2-3; weak D call: TRBD2 (7 bases). This CDR3 comprises 13 residues. The V gene's germline CDR1 is SEHNR and CDR2 FQNEAQ (reference sequence). V was trimmed by 1 base and J by 9 bases, leaving 11 bases between them. The CDR3 is CASSLEGGGTQYF. The CDR3 coding sequence is TGTGCCAGCAGCTTAGAGGGGGGAGGGACGCAGTATTTT.

The chain joins TRBV11-2 to TRBJ2-6, with D possibly being TRBD1 (5 bases). CDR1 is SGHAT and CDR2 is FQNNGV in the germline V gene. V lost 4 bases to trimming and J lost 0 bases, with 7 bases between them. CDR3 length: 15 amino acids. CDR3 sequence: CASSSDSSGANVLTF. The DNA of the CDR3 is TGTGCCAGCAGCTCCGACAGCTCTGGGGCCAACGTCCTGACTTTC.

The genes are TRBV7-9 and TRBJ2-3; the D gene is possibly TRBD1 (7 bases). V lost 1 base to trimming and J lost 5 bases, with 10 bases between them. The CDR3 length is 14 residues. Germline values: CDR1 SEHNR, CDR2 FQNEAQ (reference sequence). CDR3 DNA: TGTGCCAGCAGCTTAGGCCAGGGGGGAGATACGCAGTATTTT. This translates into CASSLGQGGDTQYF.

The V gene is TRBV5-1, the J gene TRBJ2-5, with 9 bases aligning to TRBD2. Trimming cost V 4 bases and J 1 base; bases outside gene matches: 11. The CDR3 spans 17 residues. From germline, CDR1 is SGHRS and CDR2 YFSETQ. As DNA, the CDR3 is TGCGCCAGCAGCCCACGGAGGGCGGGGGGGCTCCAAGAGACCCAGTACTTC. This sequence encodes CASSPRRAGGLQETQYF.

A single count supports this clone. The gene calls are TRBV4-1 and TRBJ2-2; TRBD2 matches at 9 bases. This CDR3 has 16 amino acids. Germline CDR1 and CDR2: MGHRA and YSYEKL. The junction had 3 bases not matched to a gene; V was cut back by 2 bases and J by 2 bases. The CDR3 sequence: CASSQIAGVNTGELFF. The CDR3 DNA reads as TGCGCCAGCAGCCAAATAGCGGGGGTTAACACCGGGGAGCTGTTTTTT.

V usage is TRBV27 and J usage is TRBJ2-3; 11 bases match TRBD2. After removal of 5 bases from V and 4 bases from J, the junction contained 14 bases not matched to a gene. CDR3 length: 18 residues. Germline CDR1 and CDR2: MNHEY and SMNVEV (reference sequence). DNA for the CDR3: TGTGCCAGCAGTCCTAACTCTTTTAGCGGGGGGGCCCCAGATACGCAGTATTTT. Its translation: CASSPNSFSGGAPDTQYF.